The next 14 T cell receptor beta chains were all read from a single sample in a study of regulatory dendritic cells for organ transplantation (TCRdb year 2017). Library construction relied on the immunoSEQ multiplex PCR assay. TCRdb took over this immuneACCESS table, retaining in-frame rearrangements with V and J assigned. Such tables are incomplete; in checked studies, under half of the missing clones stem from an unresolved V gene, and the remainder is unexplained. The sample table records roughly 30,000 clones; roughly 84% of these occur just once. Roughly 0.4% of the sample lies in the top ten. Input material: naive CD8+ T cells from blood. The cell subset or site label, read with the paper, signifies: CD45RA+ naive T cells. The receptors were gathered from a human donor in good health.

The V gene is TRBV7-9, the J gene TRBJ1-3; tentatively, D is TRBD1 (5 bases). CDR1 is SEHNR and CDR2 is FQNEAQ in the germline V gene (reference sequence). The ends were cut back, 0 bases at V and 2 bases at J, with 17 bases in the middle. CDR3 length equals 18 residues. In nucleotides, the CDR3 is TGTGCCAGCAGCTTAGCGGCACGGGGGACCTCAACTGGAAACACCATATATTTT. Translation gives CASSLAARGTSTGNTIYF.

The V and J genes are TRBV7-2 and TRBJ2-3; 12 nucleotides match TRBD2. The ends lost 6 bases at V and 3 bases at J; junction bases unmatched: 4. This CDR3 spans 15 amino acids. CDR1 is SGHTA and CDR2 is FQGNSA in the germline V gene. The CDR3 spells CASSFTSGGTDTQYF. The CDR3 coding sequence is TGTGCCAGCAGTTTCACTAGCGGGGGGACAGATACGCAGTATTTT.

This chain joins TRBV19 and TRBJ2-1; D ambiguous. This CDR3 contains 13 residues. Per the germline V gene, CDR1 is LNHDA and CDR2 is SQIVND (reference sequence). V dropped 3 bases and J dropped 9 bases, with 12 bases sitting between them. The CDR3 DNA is TGTGCCAGTAGTATTACTCGCCGGTCTGAGCAGTTCTTC. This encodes CASSITRRSEQFF.

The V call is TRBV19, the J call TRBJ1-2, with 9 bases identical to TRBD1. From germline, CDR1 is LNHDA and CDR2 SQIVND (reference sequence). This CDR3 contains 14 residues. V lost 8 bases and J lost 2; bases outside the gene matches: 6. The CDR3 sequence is CASVPGTGNYGYTF. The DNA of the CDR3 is TGTGCCAGTGTCCCCGGGACAGGGAACTATGGCTACACCTTC.

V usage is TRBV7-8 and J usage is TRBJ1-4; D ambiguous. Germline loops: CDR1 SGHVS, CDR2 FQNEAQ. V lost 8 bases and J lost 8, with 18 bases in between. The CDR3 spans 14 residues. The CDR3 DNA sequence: TGTGCCAGCGGCACATCGCGGCGCTCCGAAAAACTGTTTTTT. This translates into CASGTSRRSEKLFF.

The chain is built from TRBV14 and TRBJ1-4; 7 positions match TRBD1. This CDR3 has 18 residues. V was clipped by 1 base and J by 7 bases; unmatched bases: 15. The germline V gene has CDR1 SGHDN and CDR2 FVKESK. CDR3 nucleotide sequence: TGTGCCAGCAGCCAAGGGTCCACAGGGGATGAGTTGGTTGAAAAACTGTTTTTT. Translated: CASSQGSTGDELVEKLFF.

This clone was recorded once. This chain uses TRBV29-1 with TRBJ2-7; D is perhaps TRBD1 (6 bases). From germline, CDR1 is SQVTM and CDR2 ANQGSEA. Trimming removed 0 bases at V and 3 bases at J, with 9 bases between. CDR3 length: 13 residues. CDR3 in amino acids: CSVEDGRGYEQYF. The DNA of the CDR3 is TGCAGCGTTGAAGACGGCAGGGGCTACGAGCAGTACTTC.

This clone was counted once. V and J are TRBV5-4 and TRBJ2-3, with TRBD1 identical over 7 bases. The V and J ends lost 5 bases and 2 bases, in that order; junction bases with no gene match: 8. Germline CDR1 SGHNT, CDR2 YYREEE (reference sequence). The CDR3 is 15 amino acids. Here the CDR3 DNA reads TGTGCCAGCAGTTTTGACAGGGAGTTCACAGATACGCAGTATTTT. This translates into CASSFDREFTDTQYF.

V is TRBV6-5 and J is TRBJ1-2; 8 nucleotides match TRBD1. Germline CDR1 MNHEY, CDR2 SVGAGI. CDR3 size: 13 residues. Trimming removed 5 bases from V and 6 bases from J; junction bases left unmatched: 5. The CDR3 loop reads CASSNGQGNGYTF. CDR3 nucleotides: TGTGCCAGCAGTAATGGACAGGGCAATGGCTACACCTTC.

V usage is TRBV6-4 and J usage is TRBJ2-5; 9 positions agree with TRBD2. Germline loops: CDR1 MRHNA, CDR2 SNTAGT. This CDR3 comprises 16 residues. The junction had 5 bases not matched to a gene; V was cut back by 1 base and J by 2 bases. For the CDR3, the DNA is TGTGCCAGCAGTGACTTTATAGCGGGGGAGCAAGAGACCCAGTACTTC. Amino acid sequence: CASSDFIAGEQETQYF.

CDR3 sequence: CASSPFLAGANNEQFF. As DNA, the CDR3 is TGTGCCAGCAGCCCTTTCCTAGCGGGGGCTAACAATGAGCAGTTCTTC. The V and J genes are TRBV9 and TRBJ2-1; 10 bases map to TRBD2. The CDR3 has 16 amino acids. The germline V gene encodes CDR1 SGDLS and CDR2 YYNGEE. V lost 4 bases to trimming and J lost 5 bases; unmatched junction nucleotides: 9.

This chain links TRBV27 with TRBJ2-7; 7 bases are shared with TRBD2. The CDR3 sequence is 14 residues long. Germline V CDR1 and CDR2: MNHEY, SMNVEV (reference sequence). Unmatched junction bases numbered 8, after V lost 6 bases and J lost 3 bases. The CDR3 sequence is CASRGGTAHYEQYF. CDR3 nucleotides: TGTGCCAGCAGGGGGGGGACTGCGCACTACGAGCAGTACTTC.

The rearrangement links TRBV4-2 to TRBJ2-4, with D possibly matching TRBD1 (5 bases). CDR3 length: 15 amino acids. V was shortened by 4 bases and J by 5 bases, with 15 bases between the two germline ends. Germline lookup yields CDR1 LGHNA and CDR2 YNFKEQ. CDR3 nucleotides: TGTGCCAGCAGCCCTCAACAGGTTGCGGAAAACATTCAGTACTTC. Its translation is CASSPQQVAENIQYF.

CDR3 bases: TGTGCCAGTAGTATAGAGGGCAGACCCCAAGAGACCCAGTACTTC. Amino acids: CASSIEGRPQETQYF. The chain carries TRBV19 and TRBJ2-5, with D uncertain. The CDR3 has 15 amino acids. In germline, CDR1 is LNHDA, CDR2 SQIVND (reference sequence). V was cut by 0 bases and J by 1 base, with 9 bases left in between.